Following are 28 T cell receptor beta chains from one sample sequenced in a study of Graves' ophthalmopathy and Graves' hyperthyroidism (dated by TCRdb to the late 2010s). The sequencer was an Illumina HiSeq 2000. For repertoire sequencing, TCR beta CDR3 regions were amplified from RNA transcripts. The first round of RT-PCR was done with HTBI primers and the Qiagen OneStep RT-PCR kit, and was followed by a second round of multiplex PCR, then size selection and purification. Clones were called with MiXCR by TCRdb after fastp trimmed the public reads at Q25, and only in-frame beta chains were retained. Rows with one shared CDR3 protein collapse into an entry with the most common genes and DNA. In this sample the table shows 300,000 or so distinct CDR3 sequences, 15% to 20% of which occur a single time. 9% to 15% of the sample goes to the ten largest clones. Material for sequencing was peripheral blood. These receptors came from an adult man with Graves' ophthalmopathy.

This clonotype was seen at least ten times. The CDR3, as DNA: TGTGCCAGCAGTTTCGAGGGGGTTTCAAACATTCAGTACTTC. Translated, it gives CASSFEGVSNIQYF. The chain couples TRBV6-5 to TRBJ2-4, with D possibly matching TRBD1 (6 bases). The V gene lost 4 bases and the J gene lost 6 bases, with 13 bases spanning the gap. The CDR3 runs to 14 residues. The germline V gene has CDR1 MNHEY and CDR2 SVGAGI.

At least ten counts were recorded for this clonotype. The rearrangement links TRBV28 to TRBJ1-1; D might be TRBD1 (5 bases). The CDR3 has 10 residues. Trimming left V 10 bases short and J 11 bases short, with 14 bases between. In germline, CDR1 is MDHEN, CDR2 SYDVKM. The DNA of the CDR3 is TGTGCCACCATGAATCGGGGGGCTTTCTTT. Amino acids: CATMNRGAFF.

There are many counts of this clonotype. V is TRBV4-2 and J is TRBJ2-7; TRBD1 aligns across 8 bases. CDR3 length: 15 amino acids. From germline, CDR1 is LGHNA and CDR2 YNFKEQ. V was pared by 2 bases and J by 0 bases, with 3 bases of the junction left unmatched. CDR3 amino acids: CASSQPGTGSYEQYF. CDR3 bases: TGTGCCAGCAGCCAACCTGGGACAGGCTCCTACGAGCAGTACTTC.

This clonotype has ten or more counts. V is TRBV6-2 or TRBV6-3 and J is TRBJ1-1; weak D call: TRBD1 (5 bases). The CDR3 totals 14 residues. The germline CDR1 and CDR2 sequences are MNHEY and SVGEGT. V lost 7 bases, J lost 6 bases, and 18 bases lay in between. The DNA for the CDR3 is TGTGCCAGCACCATTTCAGGTTGGGGCGCTGAAGCTTTCTTT. Translated: CASTISGWGAEAFF.

This clonotype came up many times. The chain recombines TRBV7-8 with TRBJ2-7; no definite D call. CDR3 length: 14 residues. The V end lost 1 base, the J end lost 0 bases, and 7 bases lay between the germline ends. From germline, CDR1 is SGHVS and CDR2 FQNEAQ. CDR3 amino acids: CASSLERSSYEQYF. Written as DNA, the CDR3 is TGTGCCAGCAGCTTAGAGCGAAGCTCCTACGAGCAGTACTTC.

This clonotype was recorded at least ten times. The J gene is TRBJ1-1, the V gene TRBV11-2, with D possibly TRBD1 on 6 matching bases. CDR3 length: 16 amino acids. With 1 base removed from V and 0 bases from J, the gap between germline ends came to 12 bases. Per the germline V gene, CDR1 is SGHAT and CDR2 is FQNNGV. For the CDR3, the DNA is TGTGCCAGCAGCTTAGGGGCAGGGGCCTTGAACACTGAAGCTTTCTTT. Translated: CASSLGAGALNTEAFF.

This clonotype was counted at least ten times. The chain employs TRBV2 and TRBJ2-7; TRBD1 agrees at 8 bases. CDR3 size: 13 residues. Germline loops: CDR1 SNHLY, CDR2 FYNNEI. V was clipped by 9 bases and J by 6 bases; unmatched bases: 10. In DNA form, the CDR3 reads TGTGCCAGTACATTCGACAGGGGTGGCGAGCAGTACTTC. Its protein product is CASTFDRGGEQYF.

This clonotype was observed at least ten times. CDR3 DNA sequence: TGTGCCAGCAGTGAATTCCTGAGCGGGAGTTATGAGCAGTTCTTC. It yields the protein CASSEFLSGSYEQFF. This chain connects TRBV2 to TRBJ2-1; 8 nucleotides agree with TRBD2. Trimming removed 2 bases from V and 8 bases from J; junction bases left unmatched: 8. The V gene's germline CDR1 is SNHLY and CDR2 FYNNEI. This CDR3 is 15 amino acids long.

This clonotype was observed many times. The genes are TRBV6-5 and TRBJ2-2; TRBD2 matches at 9 bases. Losses at the gene ends were 6 bases for V and 6 bases for J; bases not matched to a gene: 8. The CDR3 has 15 residues. CDR1 MNHEY and CDR2 SVGAGI come from the germline V gene. The CDR3 region has the DNA TGTGCCAGCAGCAGTAGCGGGAGTTCGGCCGGGGAGCTGTTTTTT. Amino acid sequence: CASSSSGSSAGELFF.

The table lists this clonotype with a few counts. This chain uses TRBV20-1 with TRBJ1-5; D is possibly TRBD1 (6 bases). This CDR3 is 13 amino acids long. CDR1 and CDR2 from the germline V gene are DFQATT and SNEGSKA (reference sequence). V lost 5 bases and J 3 bases, leaving 11 bases between the germline ends. The DNA for the CDR3 is TGCAGTGCTCTAGGGGACACCAATCAGCCCCAGCATTTT. Protein product: CSALGDTNQPQHF.

The chain recombines TRBV28 with TRBJ2-7; TRBD2 is a possible D gene (5 bases). Deletions cut 6 bases from V and 2 bases from J, with 11 bases between. Germline values: CDR1 MDHEN, CDR2 SYDVKM. This CDR3 is 13 amino acids long. The DNA for the CDR3 is TGTGCCAGCAGGTATACTAGGACCTACGAGCAGTACTTC. The encoded protein is CASRYTRTYEQYF.

This clonotype was seen at least ten times. V gene TRBV20-1 combines with J gene TRBJ1-3, with TRBD1 as a possible D gene (5 bases). CDR3 length: 12 residues. Trimming cost V 6 bases and J 1 base, with 7 bases left between them. CDR1 is DFQATT, CDR2 SNEGSKA, per germline (reference sequence). For the CDR3, the DNA is TGCAGTGCCCAGGGTTCTGGAAACACCATATATTTT. Its translation is CSAQGSGNTIYF.

This clonotype was seen at least ten times. The CDR3 DNA follows: TGTGCCAGCAGTGAAGAGGGGACTAGCGGGAGCCTCGGACCCTACGAGCAGTACTTC. Its protein is CASSEEGTSGSLGPYEQYF. The chain is built from TRBV6-1 and TRBJ2-7; 14 positions match TRBD2. With 1 base clipped from V and 2 bases from J, the junction kept 10 bases outside the gene matches. In germline, CDR1 is MNHNS, CDR2 SASEGT. The CDR3 contains 19 residues.

In this sample, this clonotype turned up many times. The genes are TRBV6-1 and TRBJ2-5, with a possible D match to TRBD2 (5 bases). CDR3 length: 13 amino acids. Germline loops: CDR1 MNHNS, CDR2 SASEGT. Trimming cost V 2 bases and J 4 bases, with 8 bases left between them. The CDR3 nucleotides read TGTGCCAGCAGTGAAACACTAGGAGAGACCCAGTACTTC. Its translation: CASSETLGETQYF.

This clonotype was seen ten or more times. This chain connects TRBV12-3 or TRBV12-4 to TRBJ2-2, with D perhaps matching TRBD1 (6 bases). This CDR3 has 15 residues. The V end lost 7 bases, the J end lost 2 bases, and 14 bases lay between the germline ends. The CDR3 protein is CASTPSDSNTGELFF. CDR3 DNA sequence: TGTGCCAGCACCCCATCGGACAGCAACACCGGGGAGCTGTTTTTT.

This clonotype was observed a few times. The J gene is TRBJ1-1, the V gene TRBV30; D is ambiguous. CDR1 is GTSNPN and CDR2 is SVGIG in the germline V gene (reference sequence). CDR3 size: 13 residues. Trimming removed 3 bases at V and 0 bases at J, with 8 bases between. The CDR3 protein is CAWRPSMNTEAFF. CDR3 in DNA: TGTGCCTGGAGGCCCTCCATGAACACTGAAGCTTTCTTT.

This clonotype was recorded many times. The chain uses TRBV11-2 and TRBJ2-5; unclear D gene. V dropped 2 bases and J dropped 4 bases, with 5 bases sitting between them. The length of the CDR3 is 12 residues. Germline V CDR1 and CDR2: SGHAT, FQNNGV. In nucleotides, the CDR3 is TGTGCCAGCAGCTTACTCCGAGAGACCCAGTACTTC. Its translation: CASSLLRETQYF.

This clonotype was detected many times. CDR3 nucleotides: TGTGCCATCTCTCCGGGACAGGGGTTGGATGGCTACACCTTC. This codes for CAISPGQGLDGYTF. This rearrangement joins TRBV10-3 to TRBJ1-2, with TRBD1 matching over 10 bases. The V gene's germline CDR1 is ENHRY and CDR2 SYGVKD. Trimming cost V 8 bases and J 6 bases; bases outside gene matches: 9. This CDR3 has 14 amino acids.

This clonotype was observed at least ten times. CDR3 sequence: CASSPWTGSQPQHF. CDR3 in DNA: TGTGCCAGCAGCCCTTGGACAGGGAGTCAGCCCCAGCATTTT. The J gene is TRBJ1-5, the V gene TRBV7-2; 8 positions match TRBD1. There are 14 residues in the CDR3. Losses at the gene ends were 5 bases for V and 6 bases for J; bases not matched to a gene: 6. CDR1 SGHTA and CDR2 FQGNSA come from the germline V gene.

This clonotype appeared many times. J is TRBJ1-5 and V is TRBV10-3, with D unclear. V was clipped by 4 bases and J by 4 bases, with 8 bases between them. From germline, CDR1 is ENHRY and CDR2 SYGVKD. The CDR3 is 13 amino acids. In DNA form, the CDR3 reads TGTGCCATCAGTGCTTCGGGAAATCAGCCCCAGCATTTT. This gives the protein CAISASGNQPQHF.

The rearrangement joins TRBV13 to TRBJ1-1; perhaps TRBD1 as D (6 bases). The V gene's germline CDR1 is PRHDT and CDR2 FYEKMQ (reference sequence). V lost 3 bases and J 1 base, leaving 9 bases between the germline ends. The CDR3 covers 14 residues. Written as DNA, the CDR3 is TGTGCCAGCAGCTTCGGGACAAAGAACACTGAAGCTTTCTTT. This codes for CASSFGTKNTEAFF.

In this sample, this clonotype turned up many times. The CDR3 loop is CASSLGTGGGYTF. The CDR3 DNA sequence: TGTGCCAGCAGCTTAGGGACAGGAGGAGGCTACACCTTC. The V and J genes are TRBV7-2 and TRBJ1-2; 7 nucleotides match TRBD1. V lost 1 base, J lost 8 bases, and 4 bases stayed unmatched. Germline loops: CDR1 SGHTA, CDR2 FQGNSA. There are 13 residues in the CDR3.

This clonotype was recorded at least ten times. The chain joins TRBV20-1 to TRBJ2-7; D assignment may be TRBD1 or TRBD2 (6 bases each). Germline loops: CDR1 DFQATT, CDR2 SNEGSKA (reference sequence). V was shortened by 0 bases and J by 1 base, with 10 bases between the two germline ends. The CDR3 covers 14 residues. CDR3 residues: CSARDGGESYEQYF. CDR3 DNA sequence: TGCAGTGCTAGAGACGGGGGCGAGTCCTACGAGCAGTACTTC.

The V gene is TRBV28, the J gene TRBJ2-2, with unresolved D. The germline V gene encodes CDR1 MDHEN and CDR2 SYDVKM. The V end lost 6 bases, the J end lost 4 bases, and 6 bases lay between the germline ends. This CDR3 has 12 residues. In DNA, the CDR3 is TGTGCCAGCAGCCATTTCACCGGGGAGCTGTTTTTT. It yields the protein CASSHFTGELFF.

This clonotype was seen ten or more times. The chain joins TRBV6-5 to TRBJ2-5; tentative D call: TRBD2 (5 bases). V gave up 5 bases and J gave up 3 bases, with 10 bases separating them. The germline V gene encodes CDR1 MNHEY and CDR2 SVGAGI. The CDR3 is 13 residues long. DNA of the CDR3: TGTGCCAGCAGTCTACTAGAAGAAGAGACCCAGTACTTC. It translates to CASSLLEEETQYF.

This clonotype was counted between two and nine times. The chain has TRBV6-1 and TRBJ2-7; 7 bases align to TRBD1. The CDR3 has 13 residues. V shed 10 bases, J shed 1 base, and the junction held 7 bases outside the gene matches. Germline CDR1 and CDR2: MNHNS and SASEGT. The CDR3 DNA follows: TGTGCCATTTGGGACAGCTTTTCCTACGAGCAGTACTTC. Amino acids: CAIWDSFSYEQYF.

The rearrangement uses TRBV3-1 and TRBJ2-2; 10 positions match TRBD2. Germline assignment: CDR1 LGHDT and CDR2 YNNKEL (reference sequence). The CDR3 is 18 amino acids. The ends lost 4 bases at V and 2 bases at J; junction bases unmatched: 10. The CDR3 coding sequence is TGTGCCAGCAGCCCGCCCCTAGCGGGAGAGATAAACACCGGGGAGCTGTTTTTT. Translating it yields CASSPPLAGEINTGELFF.

This clonotype was counted many times. The chain has TRBV9 and TRBJ2-1; no firm D call. The CDR3 runs to 16 residues. The germline V gene has CDR1 SGDLS and CDR2 YYNGEE. Trimming pared 0 bases from V and 0 bases from J, leaving 10 bases between. CDR3 protein: CASSVDTTRSYNEQFF. The CDR3 nucleotides are TGTGCCAGCAGCGTAGATACCACCCGCTCCTACAATGAGCAGTTCTTC.